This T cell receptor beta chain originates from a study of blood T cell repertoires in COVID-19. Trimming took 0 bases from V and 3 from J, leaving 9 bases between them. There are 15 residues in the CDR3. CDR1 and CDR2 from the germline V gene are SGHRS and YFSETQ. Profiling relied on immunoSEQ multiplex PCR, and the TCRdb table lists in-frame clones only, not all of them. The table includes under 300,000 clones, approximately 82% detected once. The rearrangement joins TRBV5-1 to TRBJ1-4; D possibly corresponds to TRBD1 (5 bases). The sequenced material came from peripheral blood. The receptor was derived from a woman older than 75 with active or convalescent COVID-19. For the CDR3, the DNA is TGCGCCAGCAGCTTGGAGGGGAATCCTAATGAAAAACTGTTTTTT. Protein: CASSLEGNPNEKLFF.